A selection of T cell receptor beta chains follows, all from one sample in a study of blood T cell repertoires in COVID-19. Generated by immunoSEQ multiplex PCR, the TCRdb table keeps only in-frame clones and is missing some. The sample holds 150,000 or so clones; around 87% are singletons and the top ten take 0.95% to 1.5%. Sequencing was performed on PBMCs or T cells enriched from blood (not recorded which). Every receptor here comes from a woman aged 25 to 39 with acute COVID-19. Both conserved end residues are part of each CDR3. D genes are given only for firm matches. The listing skips clone size in some rows; elsewhere it reads once, few, many or a size class.

CDR3aa,j_gene,abundance,d_gene,v_gene
CASSSGLAWDTQYF,TRBJ2-3,NA,TRBD2,TRBV5-6
CALGQGSFNEQFF,TRBJ2-1,NA,TRBD1,TRBV10-3
CASRLYRESNQPQHF,TRBJ1-5,NA,NA,TRBV6-5
CASSFLGGVNEQYF,TRBJ2-7,NA,NA,TRBV27
CASGDSAYGYTF,TRBJ1-2,NA,NA,TRBV12-3/TRBV12-4
CASSLGGEGGANVLTF,TRBJ2-6,NA,NA,TRBV5-8
CASSSGSPNTEAFF,TRBJ1-1,NA,NA,TRBV7-9
CSVTGISGAADTDTQYF,TRBJ2-3,NA,TRBD2,TRBV29-1
CASSPPGTGGTQYF,TRBJ2-7,NA,TRBD1,TRBV19
CASRGGQGPQHF,TRBJ1-5,NA,TRBD1,TRBV6-5
CASTRTREARSTGELFF,TRBJ2-2,NA,NA,TRBV19
CAWSASHSNQPQHF,TRBJ1-5,once,NA,TRBV30
CATSDSTSLETQYF,TRBJ2-5,NA,TRBD2,TRBV24-1
CASSMGEGYTEAFF,TRBJ1-1,NA,NA,TRBV19
CASSLSVNEKLFF,TRBJ1-4,NA,NA,TRBV7-9
CASSVVPGHHSGANVLTF,TRBJ2-6,few,NA,TRBV9
CASSILPGKEQYF,TRBJ2-7,NA,NA,TRBV19
CATHRGSSNQPQHF,TRBJ1-5,NA,NA,TRBV19
CASSSPSGGTYNEQFF,TRBJ2-1,few,TRBD2,TRBV28
CASRTGRNEKLFF,TRBJ1-4,NA,TRBD1,TRBV28
CASSQAPATIETQYF,TRBJ2-5,NA,NA,TRBV4-1
CASSHPGTSMNEQYF,TRBJ2-7,once,TRBD2,TRBV4-2
CASSQGQERGTGELFF,TRBJ2-2,NA,TRBD2,TRBV4-3
CAWSVSGNTIYF,TRBJ1-3,NA,NA,TRBV30
CASSVGLAETYEQYF,TRBJ2-7,NA,TRBD2,TRBV9
CATRGGVGGYTF,TRBJ1-2,NA,NA,TRBV10-3